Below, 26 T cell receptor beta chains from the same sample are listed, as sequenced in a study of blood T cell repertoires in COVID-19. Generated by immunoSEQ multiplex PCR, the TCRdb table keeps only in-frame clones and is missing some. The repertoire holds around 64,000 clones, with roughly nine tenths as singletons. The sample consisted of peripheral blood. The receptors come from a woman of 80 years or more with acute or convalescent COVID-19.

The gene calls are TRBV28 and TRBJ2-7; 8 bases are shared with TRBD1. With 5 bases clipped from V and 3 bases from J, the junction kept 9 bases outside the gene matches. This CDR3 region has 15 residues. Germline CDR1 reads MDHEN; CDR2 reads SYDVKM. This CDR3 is CASSPDGTGLYEQYF. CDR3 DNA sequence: TGTGCCAGCAGTCCCGACGGGACAGGCCTCTACGAGCAGTACTTC. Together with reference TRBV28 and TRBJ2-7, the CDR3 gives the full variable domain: DVKVTQSSRYLVKRTGEKVFLECVQDMDHENMFWYRQDPGLGLRLIYFSYDVKMKEKGDIPEGYSVSREKKERFSLILESASTNQTSMYLCASSPDGTGLYEQYFGPGTRLTVT.

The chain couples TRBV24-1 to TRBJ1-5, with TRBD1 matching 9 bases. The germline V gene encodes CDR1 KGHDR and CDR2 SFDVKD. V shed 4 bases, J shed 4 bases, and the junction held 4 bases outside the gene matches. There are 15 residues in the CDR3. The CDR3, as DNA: TGTGCCACCAGTGACTCCGGACAGGGGAATCAGCCCCAGCATTTT. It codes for CATSDSGQGNQPQHF.

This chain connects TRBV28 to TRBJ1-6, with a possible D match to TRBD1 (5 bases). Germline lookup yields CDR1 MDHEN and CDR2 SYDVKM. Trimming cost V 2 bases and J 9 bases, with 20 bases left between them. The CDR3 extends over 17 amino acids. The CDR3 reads CASSLPFRYRGSSPLHF. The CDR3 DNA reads TGTGCCAGCAGTTTACCATTTCGTTATCGGGGGAGTTCACCCCTCCACTTT.

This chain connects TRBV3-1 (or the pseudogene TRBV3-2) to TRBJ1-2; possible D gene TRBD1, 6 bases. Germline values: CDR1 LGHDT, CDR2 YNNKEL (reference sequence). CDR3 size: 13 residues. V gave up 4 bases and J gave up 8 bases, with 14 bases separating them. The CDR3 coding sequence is TGTGCCAGCAGCCGCGGGCCAGGGGACGGCTACACCTTC. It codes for CASSRGPGDGYTF.

The DNA for the CDR3 is TGTGCCAGCAGTTACTCGGGACAGTACGAGCAGTACTTC. This sequence encodes CASSYSGQYEQYF. The genes are TRBV6-5 and TRBJ2-7, with 7 bases lining up with TRBD1. This CDR3 contains 13 residues. V trimming: 0 bases; J trimming: 4 bases; junction bases outside the gene matches: 0. Germline V gives CDR1 MNHEY, CDR2 SVGAGI.

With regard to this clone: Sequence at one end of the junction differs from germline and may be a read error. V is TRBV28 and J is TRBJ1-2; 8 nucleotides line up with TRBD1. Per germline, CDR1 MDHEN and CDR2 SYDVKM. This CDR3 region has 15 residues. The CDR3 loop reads CASSSTGTGYRSFAF. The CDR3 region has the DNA TGTGCCAGCAGTTCCACCGGGACAGGATACCGGAGTTTCGCCTTC.

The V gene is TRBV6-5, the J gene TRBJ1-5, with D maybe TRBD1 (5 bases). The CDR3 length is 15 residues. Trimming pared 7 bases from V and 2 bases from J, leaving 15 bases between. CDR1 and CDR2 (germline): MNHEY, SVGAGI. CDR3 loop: CASTKQVMGNQPQHF. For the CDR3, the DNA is TGTGCCAGCACGAAACAGGTGATGGGCAATCAGCCCCAGCATTTT.

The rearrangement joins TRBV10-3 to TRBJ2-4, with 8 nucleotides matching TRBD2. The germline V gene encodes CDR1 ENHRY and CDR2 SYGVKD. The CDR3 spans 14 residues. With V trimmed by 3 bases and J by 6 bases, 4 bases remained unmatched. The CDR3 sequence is CAISEGGGLNIQYF. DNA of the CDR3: TGTGCCATCAGTGAAGGCGGGGGGTTAAACATTCAGTACTTC.

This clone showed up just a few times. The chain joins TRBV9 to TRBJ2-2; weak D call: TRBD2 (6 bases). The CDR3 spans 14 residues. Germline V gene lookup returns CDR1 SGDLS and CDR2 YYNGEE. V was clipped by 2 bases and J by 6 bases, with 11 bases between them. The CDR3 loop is CASSVAGFPGELFF. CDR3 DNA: TGTGCCAGCAGCGTGGCGGGGTTTCCCGGGGAGCTGTTTTTT.

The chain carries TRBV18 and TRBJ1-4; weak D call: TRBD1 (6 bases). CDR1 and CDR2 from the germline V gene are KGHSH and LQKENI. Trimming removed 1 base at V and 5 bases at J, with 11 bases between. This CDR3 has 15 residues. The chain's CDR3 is CASSPLSGQNEKLFF. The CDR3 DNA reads TGTGCCAGCTCACCACTCTCAGGACAGAATGAAAAACTGTTTTTT. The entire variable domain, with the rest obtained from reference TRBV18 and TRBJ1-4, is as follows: NAGVMQNPRHLVRRRGQEARLRCSPMKGHSHVYWYRQLPEEGLKFMVYLQKENIIDESGMPKERFSAEFPKEGPSILRIQQVVRGDSAAYFCASSPLSGQNEKLFFGSGTQLSVL.

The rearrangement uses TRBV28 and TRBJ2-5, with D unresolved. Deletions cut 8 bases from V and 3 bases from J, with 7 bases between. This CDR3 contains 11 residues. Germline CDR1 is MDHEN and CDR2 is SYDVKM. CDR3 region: CASQREETQYF. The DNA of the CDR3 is TGTGCCAGCCAACGCGAAGAGACCCAGTACTTC.

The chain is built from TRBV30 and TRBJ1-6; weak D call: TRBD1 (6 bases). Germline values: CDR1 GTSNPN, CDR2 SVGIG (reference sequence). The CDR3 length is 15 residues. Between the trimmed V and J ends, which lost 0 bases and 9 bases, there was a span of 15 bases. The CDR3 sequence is CAWSVSGTPTSPLHF. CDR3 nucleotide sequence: TGTGCCTGGAGTGTCTCTGGGACACCCACTTCACCCCTCCACTTT.

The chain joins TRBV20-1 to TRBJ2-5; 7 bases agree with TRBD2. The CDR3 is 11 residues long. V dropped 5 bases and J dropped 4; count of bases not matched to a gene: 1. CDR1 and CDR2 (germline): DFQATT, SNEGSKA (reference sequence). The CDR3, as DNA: TGCAGTGCTGTAGCGGGAGAGACCCAGTACTTC. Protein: CSAVAGETQYF.

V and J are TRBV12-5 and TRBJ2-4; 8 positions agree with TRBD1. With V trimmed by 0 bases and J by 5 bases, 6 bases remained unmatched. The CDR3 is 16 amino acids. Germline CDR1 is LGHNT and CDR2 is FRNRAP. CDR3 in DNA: TGTGCTAGTGGTTTGGTAGGTGACAGGGGCCAAAACATTCAGTACTTC. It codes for CASGLVGDRGQNIQYF.

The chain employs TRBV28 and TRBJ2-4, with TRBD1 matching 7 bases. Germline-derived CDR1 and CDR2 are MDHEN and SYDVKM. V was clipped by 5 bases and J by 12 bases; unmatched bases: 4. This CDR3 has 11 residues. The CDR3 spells CASSTRDSQYF. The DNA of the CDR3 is TGTGCCAGCAGTACGAGGGACAGTCAGTACTTC.

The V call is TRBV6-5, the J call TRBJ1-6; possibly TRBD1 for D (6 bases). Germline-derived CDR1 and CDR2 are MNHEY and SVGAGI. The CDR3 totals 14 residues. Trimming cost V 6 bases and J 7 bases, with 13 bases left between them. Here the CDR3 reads CASRRTVGNSPLHF. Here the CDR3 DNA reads TGTGCCAGCAGGCGGACAGTAGGAAATTCACCCCTCCACTTT.

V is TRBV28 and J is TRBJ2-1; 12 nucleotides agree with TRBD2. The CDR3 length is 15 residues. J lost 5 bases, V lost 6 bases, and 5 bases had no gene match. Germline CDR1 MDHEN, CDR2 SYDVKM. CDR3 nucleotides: TGTGCCAGCAGACTAGCGGGGGGTATCCACAATGAGCAGTTCTTC. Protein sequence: CASRLAGGIHNEQFF.

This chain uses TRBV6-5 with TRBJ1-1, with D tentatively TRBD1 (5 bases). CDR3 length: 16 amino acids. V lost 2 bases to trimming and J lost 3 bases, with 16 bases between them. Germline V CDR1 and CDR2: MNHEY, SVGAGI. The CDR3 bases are TGTGCCAGCAGTTACGGGGCTGGCCTTATGTACACTGAAGCTTTCTTT. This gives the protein CASSYGAGLMYTEAFF.

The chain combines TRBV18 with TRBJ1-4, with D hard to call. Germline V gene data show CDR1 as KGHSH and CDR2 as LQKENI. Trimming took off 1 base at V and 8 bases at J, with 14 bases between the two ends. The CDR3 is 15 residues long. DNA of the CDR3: TGTGCCAGCTCACCACGGTCGGGCCGGGAGGAAAAACTGTTTTTT. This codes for CASSPRSGREEKLFF.

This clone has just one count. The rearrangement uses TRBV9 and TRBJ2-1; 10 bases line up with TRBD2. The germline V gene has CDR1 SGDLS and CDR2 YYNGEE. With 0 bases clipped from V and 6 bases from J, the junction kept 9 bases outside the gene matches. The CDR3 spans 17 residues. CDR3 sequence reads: CASSVDAGTSVRNEQFF. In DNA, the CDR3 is TGTGCCAGCAGCGTAGATGCCGGGACTAGCGTTCGCAATGAGCAGTTCTTC.

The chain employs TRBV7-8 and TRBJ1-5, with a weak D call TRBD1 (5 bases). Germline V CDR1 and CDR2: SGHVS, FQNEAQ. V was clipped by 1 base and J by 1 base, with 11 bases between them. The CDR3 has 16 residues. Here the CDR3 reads CASSLGFRGSNQPQHF. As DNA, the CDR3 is TGTGCCAGCAGCTTAGGGTTCCGGGGGAGCAATCAGCCCCAGCATTTT.

The CDR3 DNA reads TGTGCCAGCAGTTTTCTGGCTAGCGGGAGAGTCGCCTACGAGCAGTACTTC. Protein product: CASSFLASGRVAYEQYF. The V gene is TRBV27, the J gene TRBJ2-7; 10 positions agree with TRBD2. Per the germline V gene, CDR1 is MNHEY and CDR2 is SMNVEV (reference sequence). The CDR3 sequence is 17 residues long. J gave up 2 bases and V 3 bases, and 10 bases lay outside the gene matches.

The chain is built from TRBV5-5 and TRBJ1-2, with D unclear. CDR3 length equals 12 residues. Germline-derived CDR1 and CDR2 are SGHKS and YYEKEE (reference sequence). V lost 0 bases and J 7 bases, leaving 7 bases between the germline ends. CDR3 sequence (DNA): TGTGCCAGCAGCTTGGGGGCGACTGGCTACACCTTC. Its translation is CASSLGATGYTF.

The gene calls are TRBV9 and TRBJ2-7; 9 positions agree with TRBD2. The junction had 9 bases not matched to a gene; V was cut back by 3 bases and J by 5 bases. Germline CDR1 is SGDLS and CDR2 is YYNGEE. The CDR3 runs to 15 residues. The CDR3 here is CASSGSTSGGHEQYF. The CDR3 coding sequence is TGTGCCAGCAGCGGATCGACTAGCGGCGGGCACGAGCAGTACTTC.

DNA for the CDR3: TGTGCCAGCGGGAGGGGGCAGGGGGCAATAGATACGCAGTATTTT. It specifies CASGRGQGAIDTQYF. The gene calls are TRBV6-5 and TRBJ2-3, with TRBD1 as a possible D gene (8 bases). Germline lookup yields CDR1 MNHEY and CDR2 SVGAGI. The ends were cut back, 8 bases at V and 5 bases at J, with 20 bases in the middle. The CDR3 has 15 amino acids.

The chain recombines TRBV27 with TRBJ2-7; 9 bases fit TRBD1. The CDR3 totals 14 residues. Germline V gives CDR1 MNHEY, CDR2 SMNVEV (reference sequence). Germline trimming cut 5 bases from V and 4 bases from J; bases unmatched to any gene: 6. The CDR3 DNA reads TGTGCCAGCAGTCTGGGGACAGGGTGGTACGAGCAGTACTTC. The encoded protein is CASSLGTGWYEQYF.